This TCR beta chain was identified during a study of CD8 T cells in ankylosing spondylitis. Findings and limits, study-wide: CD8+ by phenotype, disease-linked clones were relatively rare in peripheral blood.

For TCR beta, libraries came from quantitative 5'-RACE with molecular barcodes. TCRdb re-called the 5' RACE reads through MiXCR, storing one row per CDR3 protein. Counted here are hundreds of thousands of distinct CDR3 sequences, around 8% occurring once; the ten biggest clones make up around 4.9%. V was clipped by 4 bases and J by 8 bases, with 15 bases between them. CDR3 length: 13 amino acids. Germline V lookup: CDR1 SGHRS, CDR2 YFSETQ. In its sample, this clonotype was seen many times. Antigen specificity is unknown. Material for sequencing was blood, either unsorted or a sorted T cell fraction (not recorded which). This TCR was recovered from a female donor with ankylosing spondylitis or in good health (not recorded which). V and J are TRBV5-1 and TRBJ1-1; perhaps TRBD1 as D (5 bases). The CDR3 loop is CASSRLGAGEAFF. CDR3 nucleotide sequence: TGCGCCAGCAGCCGCCTAGGGGCAGGGGAAGCTTTCTTT.